The present TCR beta chain was sequenced within a study of shared clonotypes between healthy human individuals. Study-wide points: Only a few donors were included, so the genetic and exposure-history diversity represented was limited. Memory subsets generally showed smaller estimated richness than naive subsets did.

A remark on this clone: The antigen remains unidentified.

Germline V CDR1 and CDR2: SGHAT, FQNNGV. The CDR3 sequence is 15 residues long. Trimming took 1 base from V and 2 from J, leaving 11 bases between them. Sequencing was at deep level. Every immunoSEQ plate was one replicate of a subset's evenly spread DNA. This table comes from immunoSEQ multiplex PCR, and its TCRdb copy is limited to in-frame clones, with some not included. Of around 690,000 clones in the sample, around 90% are singletons; the top ten hold 34%. The clonotype originates from a man younger than 35 in good health. Some clones in this sample may be carry-over from other donors' samples. The chain joins TRBV11-2 to TRBJ1-2; possible D gene TRBD1, 5 bases. Sequencing input: memory CD8+ T cells from PBMCs. Specified subset: CD45RO+ cells pooled with CCR7-negative TemRA cells. CDR3 loop: CASSLGIGANYGYTF. The CDR3 DNA reads TGTGCCAGCAGCTTAGGTATAGGGGCCAACTATGGCTACACCTTC.